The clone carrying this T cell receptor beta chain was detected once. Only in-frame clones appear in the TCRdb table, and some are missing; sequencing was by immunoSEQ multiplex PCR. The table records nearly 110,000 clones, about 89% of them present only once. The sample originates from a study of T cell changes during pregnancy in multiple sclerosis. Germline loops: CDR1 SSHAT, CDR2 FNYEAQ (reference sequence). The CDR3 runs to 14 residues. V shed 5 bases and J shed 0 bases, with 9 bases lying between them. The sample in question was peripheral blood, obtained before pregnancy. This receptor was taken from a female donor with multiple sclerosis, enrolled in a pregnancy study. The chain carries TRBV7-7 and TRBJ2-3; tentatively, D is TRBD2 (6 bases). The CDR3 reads CASSRGLSTDTQYF. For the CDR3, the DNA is TGTGCCAGCAGCCGAGGACTAAGCACAGATACGCAGTATTTT.